The 30 T cell receptor beta chains in this list originate from one sample, sequenced in a study of cytomegalovirus exposure and HLA in healthy donors. The PCR had 60 Vbeta and 13 Jbeta primers. Sequenced by immunoSEQ multiplex PCR; TCRdb stores in-frame clones only, minus some. This sample has over 150,000 clones; around 80% occur once, and the top ten carry under 7.5%. Sequencing was done on a sample of PBMCs. The origin of the receptors is a man aged 25-45 years in good health and CMV-seropositive.

The CDR3 spells CASTLGQGAAGANVLTF. CDR3 nucleotides: TGCGCCAGCACCCTGGGACAGGGGGCCGCTGGGGCCAACGTCCTGACTTTC. The rearrangement joins TRBV5-1 to TRBJ2-6, with TRBD1 matching 12 bases. The CDR3 is 17 amino acids. V lost 6 bases to trimming and J lost 2 bases; unmatched junction nucleotides: 6. From germline, CDR1 is SGHRS and CDR2 YFSETQ.

V gene TRBV6-1 combines with J gene TRBJ2-3; 9 bases agree with TRBD1. The CDR3 consists of 14 residues. Trimming cost V 5 bases and J 3 bases; bases outside gene matches: 3. Germline V lookup: CDR1 MNHNS, CDR2 SASEGT. CDR3 sequence (DNA): TGTGCCAGCAGTCTGGACAGGGGTACAGATACGCAGTATTTT. The encoded protein is CASSLDRGTDTQYF.

V and J are TRBV7-9 and TRBJ2-2; 7 nucleotides line up with TRBD2. Germline loops: CDR1 SEHNR, CDR2 FQNEAQ (reference sequence). Trimming at V came to 4 bases and at J to 1 base, leaving 9 bases not matched to a gene. The CDR3 sequence is 17 residues long. CDR3 region: CASSSTRGGLNTGELFF. Written as DNA, the CDR3 is TGTGCCAGCAGCTCGACGCGCGGGGGATTGAACACCGGGGAGCTGTTTTTT.

The chain couples TRBV27 to TRBJ2-5, with 15 bases fitting TRBD2. The CDR3 is 18 amino acids. Germline assignment: CDR1 MNHEY and CDR2 SMNVEV (reference sequence). The V segment lost 0 bases and the J segment 5 bases; nucleotides outside the gene matches: 7. The CDR3 DNA is TGTGCCAGCAGTTTATCGGGACTAGCGGGAGGTAGGGGGGAGACCCAGTACTTC. This encodes CASSLSGLAGGRGETQYF.

This chain links TRBV6-5 with TRBJ1-2, with 7 bases matching TRBD1. V lost 5 bases and J lost 4; bases outside the gene matches: 4. The CDR3 sequence is 13 residues long. Germline CDR1 is MNHEY and CDR2 is SVGAGI. CDR3 amino acids: CASSEGTAYGYTF. The CDR3, as DNA: TGTGCCAGCAGTGAAGGGACAGCCTATGGCTACACCTTC.

This rearrangement joins TRBV4-1 to TRBJ2-1; D remains ambiguous. The CDR3 covers 13 residues. CDR1 is MGHRA and CDR2 is YSYEKL in the germline V gene. Trimming removed 1 base at V and 5 bases at J, with 6 bases between. The CDR3 sequence is CASSQVLNNEQFF. CDR3 DNA sequence: TGCGCCAGCAGCCAAGTTTTAAACAATGAGCAGTTCTTC.

This clone has a single count. The V and J genes are TRBV6-5 and TRBJ2-5; the match to TRBD2 covers 13 bases. The V gene end was trimmed by 7 bases and the J gene end by 4 bases; junction bases not matched to a gene: 3. The germline gives CDR1 MNHEY, CDR2 SVGAGI. CDR3 size: 14 residues. CDR3 nucleotide sequence: TGTGCCAGCAAAGGACTAGCGGGAGTAGAGACCCAGTACTTC. Its protein is CASKGLAGVETQYF.

V gene TRBV7-2 combines with J gene TRBJ2-2; tentative D call: TRBD2 (5 bases). Trimming cost V 5 bases and J 5 bases, with 15 bases left between them. The germline V gene has CDR1 SGHTA and CDR2 FQGNSA. The CDR3 is 15 amino acids. Written as DNA, the CDR3 is TGTGCCAGCAGCCAGGCGGGTGGGTGGACCGGGGAGCTGTTTTTT. The encoded protein is CASSQAGGWTGELFF.

V usage is TRBV10-3 and J usage is TRBJ2-3, with 8 bases that match TRBD2. CDR1 and CDR2 (germline): ENHRY, SYGVKD. The CDR3 contains 12 residues. The J segment lost 4 bases and the V segment lost 11 bases, leaving 5 bases of the junction unmatched. The DNA of the CDR3 is TGTGCCGTCGGGGGGGAACCAGATACGCAGTATTTT. It yields the protein CAVGGEPDTQYF.

J is TRBJ2-3 and V is TRBV19, with 10 bases aligning to TRBD2. V lost 7 bases to trimming and J lost 2 bases; unmatched junction nucleotides: 6. CDR1 is LNHDA and CDR2 is SQIVND in the germline V gene (reference sequence). This CDR3 is 15 amino acids long. The CDR3 bases are TGTGCCAGTAATAGCGGGGGGACCTACACAGATACGCAGTATTTT. Translating it yields CASNSGGTYTDTQYF. Combining the CDR3 with reference TRBV19 and TRBJ2-3 gives the whole variable domain DGGITQSPKYLFRKEGQNVTLSCEQNLNHDAMYWYRQDPGQGLRLIYYSQIVNDFQKGDIAEGYSVSREKKESFPLTVTSAQKNPTAFYLCASNSGGTYTDTQYFGPGTRLTVL.

This clone has more than one count but fewer than ten. The chain employs TRBV28 and TRBJ2-5; D is possibly TRBD2 (5 bases). V was shortened by 8 bases and J by 2 bases, with 6 bases between the two germline ends. Germline V gene lookup returns CDR1 MDHEN and CDR2 SYDVKM. The CDR3 consists of 11 residues. For the CDR3, the DNA is TGTGCCAGCTCGGGACAAGAGACCCAGTACTTC. Translation: CASSGQETQYF. Supplemented by reference TRBV28 and TRBJ2-5, the full variable domain reads DVKVTQSSRYLVKRTGEKVFLECVQDMDHENMFWYRQDPGLGLRLIYFSYDVKMKEKGDIPEGYSVSREKKERFSLILESASTNQTSMYLCASSGQETQYFGPGTRLLVL.

The table lists this clone with a count of one. An end of the junction does not agree with germline; a read error may underlie this. The gene calls are TRBV7-9 and TRBJ2-7; D is undetermined. This CDR3 is built from 11 residues. Germline CDR1 and CDR2: SEHNR and FQNEAQ (reference sequence). Here the CDR3 reads CSSSLSYEQYF. For the CDR3, the DNA is TGTTCCAGCAGCCTATCCTACGAGCAGTACTTC.

The chain uses TRBV5-1 and TRBJ2-5, with 10 bases matching TRBD1. The CDR3 sequence is 15 residues long. V lost 0 bases, J lost 4 bases, and 3 bases stayed unmatched. CDR1 is SGHRS and CDR2 is YFSETQ in the germline V gene. The CDR3 reads CASSLGTGGRETQYF. The CDR3 coding sequence is TGCGCCAGCAGCTTGGGGACAGGGGGGCGAGAGACCCAGTACTTC.

The CDR3 nucleotides read TGTGCCTGGAGTACGGGAAGGAAAAATGAGCAGTTCTTC. It codes for CAWSTGRKNEQFF. This sequence joins TRBV30 and TRBJ2-1; D may be TRBD2 (5 bases). The V gene's germline CDR1 is GTSNPN and CDR2 SVGIG (reference sequence). Trimming cost V 2 bases and J 7 bases, with 12 bases left between them. The CDR3 has 13 residues.

This clone was recorded once. This chain connects TRBV5-8 to TRBJ1-6; D uncertain. The V end was cut by 1 base, the J end by 6 bases, with 5 bases between. CDR1 SGHTS and CDR2 YDEGEE come from the germline V gene. The CDR3 covers 13 residues. CDR3 nucleotides: TGTGCCAGCAGCTTGTACAGTAATTCACCCCTCCACTTT. Protein sequence: CASSLYSNSPLHF.

This clone was seen just once. The J gene is TRBJ2-7, the V gene TRBV18; perhaps TRBD2 as D (6 bases). Germline V gene data show CDR1 as KGHSH and CDR2 as LQKENI. The CDR3 covers 16 residues. V lost 4 bases to trimming and J lost 0 bases, with 16 bases between them. The CDR3 is CASSRNRDWSSYEQYF. The CDR3 coding sequence is TGTGCCAGCTCACGAAATCGGGACTGGAGCTCCTACGAGCAGTACTTC.

The J gene is TRBJ2-3, the V gene TRBV12-1; whether TRBD2, the table's D call, matches the DNA was not checked. TRBV12-1 represents a pseudogene. The CDR3 is 16 residues long. The CDR3 DNA reads as TGTGCCAGCAGCCCCTGGACTAGCGGGGGGGCAGATACGCAGTATTTT. Amino acids: CASSPWTSGGADTQYF.

The genes are TRBV5-1 and TRBJ2-1; D remains ambiguous. Germline lookup yields CDR1 SGHRS and CDR2 YFSETQ. The CDR3 consists of 12 residues. V shed 7 bases and J shed 4 bases, with 9 bases lying between them. CDR3 DNA: TGCGCCAGCTCTAGTGGTTACAATGAGCAGTTCTTC. This encodes CASSSGYNEQFF. Drawing the rest from reference TRBV5-1 and TRBJ2-1, the complete variable domain is KAGVTQTPRYLIKTRGQQVTLSCSPISGHRSVSWYQQTPGQGLQFLFEYFSETQRNKGNFPGRFSGRQFSNSRSEMNVSTLELGDSALYLCASSSGYNEQFFGPGTRLTVL.

J is TRBJ1-1 and V is TRBV27, with 7 bases lining up with TRBD1. The CDR3 consists of 12 residues. V was clipped by 6 bases and J by 3 bases; unmatched bases: 1. Germline assignment: CDR1 MNHEY and CDR2 SMNVEV (reference sequence). The CDR3 DNA reads TGTGCCAGCAGAACAGGGGACACTGAAGCTTTCTTT. Translation: CASRTGDTEAFF.

This clone was seen just once. This chain uses TRBV10-1 with TRBJ2-3, with TRBD2 matching over 12 bases. The germline V gene encodes CDR1 WNHNN and CDR2 SYGVQD (reference sequence). The CDR3 covers 15 residues. After removal of 6 bases from V and 2 bases from J, the junction contained 3 bases not matched to a gene. Here the CDR3 reads CASSRLAGDTDTQYF. As DNA, the CDR3 is TGCGCCAGCAGCCGACTAGCGGGGGACACAGATACGCAGTATTTT.

The gene calls are TRBV6-1 and TRBJ1-1, with TRBD1 matching over 7 bases. The germline V gene has CDR1 MNHNS and CDR2 SASEGT. The V segment lost 2 bases and the J segment 4 bases; nucleotides outside the gene matches: 7. The CDR3 is made up of 15 amino acids. The CDR3 DNA is TGTGCCAGCAGTGAACCCACAGGGGTCGGCACTGAAGCTTTCTTT. Protein product: CASSEPTGVGTEAFF.

The V and J genes are TRBV5-8 and TRBJ1-5, with 7 bases aligning to TRBD1. Looked up from germline, CDR1 is SGHTS and CDR2 is YDEGEE. J was trimmed by 2 bases and V by 5 bases; bases with no gene match: 4. This CDR3 comprises 14 residues. This CDR3 is CASRRQGGNQPQHF. CDR3 bases: TGTGCCAGCAGGCGACAGGGAGGCAATCAGCCCCAGCATTTT.

The chain uses TRBV5-6 and TRBJ1-2; D unresolved. Germline V gene lookup returns CDR1 SGHDT and CDR2 YYEEEE. This CDR3 is 13 amino acids long. Trimming took 1 base from V and 4 from J, leaving 8 bases between them. The DNA for the CDR3 is TGTGCCAGCAGCTTGTTACCCAGCTATGGCTACACCTTC. It specifies CASSLLPSYGYTF.

The chain joins TRBV7-2 to TRBJ2-7; D perhaps matches TRBD2 (5 bases). Per the germline V gene, CDR1 is SGHTA and CDR2 is FQGNSA. The CDR3 has 15 amino acids. V shed 5 bases and J shed 6 bases, with 20 bases lying between them. DNA for the CDR3: TGTGCCAGCAGCCAAGATCGATCCAGCGGCGGCGAGCAGTACTTC. Amino acid sequence: CASSQDRSSGGEQYF.

This chain joins TRBV7-9 and TRBJ2-7; 7 bases fit TRBD2. The V segment lost 2 bases and the J segment 0 bases; nucleotides outside the gene matches: 4. The CDR3 is 15 residues long. CDR1 and CDR2 from the germline V gene are SEHNR and FQNEAQ (reference sequence). The CDR3 loop reads CASSLWRESSYEQYF. CDR3 bases: TGTGCCAGCAGCTTATGGCGGGAGAGCTCCTACGAGCAGTACTTC. The whole variable domain, remainder taken from reference TRBV7-9 and TRBJ2-7, is DTGVSQNPRHKITKRGQNVTFRCDPISEHNRLYWYRQTLGQGPEFLTYFQNEAQLEKSRLLSDRFSAERPKGSFSTLEIQRTEQGDSAMYLCASSLWRESSYEQYFGPGTRLTVT.

This sequence joins TRBV12-5 and TRBJ2-7; 8 bases are a match to TRBD1. With V trimmed by 0 bases and J by 2 bases, 6 bases remained unmatched. There are 16 residues in the CDR3. Germline CDR1 is LGHNT and CDR2 is FRNRAP. CDR3 amino acids: CASGLVLGTGAYEQYF. The CDR3 bases are TGTGCTAGTGGTTTGGTACTCGGGACAGGAGCCTACGAGCAGTACTTC. Using reference TRBV12-5 and TRBJ2-7 for the parts outside the CDR3, the full variable domain is DARVTQTPRHKVTEMGQEVTMRCQPILGHNTVFWYRQTMMQGLELLAYFRNRAPLDDSGMPKDRFSAEMPDATLATLKIQPSEPRDSAVYFCASGLVLGTGAYEQYFGPGTRLTVT.

This clone was seen a handful of times. The gene calls are TRBV29-1 and TRBJ1-2; TRBD1 is a possible D gene (6 bases). Trimming cost V 3 bases and J 5 bases, with 10 bases left between them. The CDR3 covers 12 residues. Germline values: CDR1 SQVTM, CDR2 ANQGSEA. Here the CDR3 reads CSVELQGYGYTF. CDR3 DNA: TGCAGCGTTGAGTTACAGGGTTATGGCTACACCTTC.

CDR3 nucleotide sequence: TGTGCCAGCAGCTTGGGACTAGCGGGAACGCTCTACAATGAGCAGTTCTTC. Its translation: CASSLGLAGTLYNEQFF. V is TRBV5-5 and J is TRBJ2-1; 11 nucleotides agree with TRBD2. Germline CDR1 reads SGHKS; CDR2 reads YYEKEE (reference sequence). The CDR3 has 17 residues. With 0 bases clipped from V and 3 bases from J, the junction kept 5 bases outside the gene matches.

The chain's CDR3 is CASSWGQGARETQYF. DNA for the CDR3: TGTGCCAGCAGCTGGGGACAGGGGGCGAGGGAGACCCAGTACTTC. This chain uses TRBV7-9 with TRBJ2-5, with TRBD1 identical over 12 bases. CDR3 length: 15 residues. V dropped 4 bases and J dropped 5; count of bases not matched to a gene: 5. The germline V gene encodes CDR1 SEHNR and CDR2 FQNEAQ (reference sequence). Full variable domain (rest looked up from reference TRBV7-9 and TRBJ2-5): DTGVSQNPRHKITKRGQNVTFRCDPISEHNRLYWYRQTLGQGPEFLTYFQNEAQLEKSRLLSDRFSAERPKGSFSTLEIQRTEQGDSAMYLCASSWGQGARETQYFGPGTRLLVL.

The chain recombines TRBV5-6 with TRBJ2-7; 7 nucleotides match TRBD2. CDR1 is SGHDT and CDR2 is YYEEEE in the germline V gene. The CDR3 sequence is 15 residues long. V lost 2 bases, J lost 5 bases, and 10 bases stayed unmatched. The CDR3 DNA follows: TGTGCCAGCAGCTTAGTGGCAGCGGGGAAAAACGAGCAGTACTTC. It encodes CASSLVAAGKNEQYF.